Listed here are 23 T cell receptor beta chains from one sample, sequenced in a study of T cells in Graves' hyperthyroidism and ophthalmopathy. Amplification targeted TCR beta CDR3 regions from RNA transcripts. In the first-round RT-PCR of the TCR CDR3, the HTBI primer set was used. TCRdb re-analysed the multiplex PCR reads in MiXCR, keeping a single row per CDR3 protein. The sample lists around 250,000 distinct CDR3 sequences; 13% to 15% were seen once. Input material: blood. These receptors all stem from a woman between 40 and 55 years old with Graves' hyperthyroidism that later progressed to Graves' ophthalmopathy.

The V call is TRBV15, the J call TRBJ2-1; 9 bases are a match to TRBD1. CDR1 is LNHNV and CDR2 is YYDKDF in the germline V gene (reference sequence). Unmatched junction bases numbered 11, after V lost 0 bases and J lost 2 bases. The CDR3 totals 19 residues. In DNA, the CDR3 is TGTGCCACCAGCAGAGATAGGACAGGGGTCCGATCAACCTACAATGAGCAGTTCTTC. This sequence encodes CATSRDRTGVRSTYNEQFF. Combining the CDR3 with reference TRBV15 and TRBJ2-1 gives the whole variable domain DAMVIQNPRYQVTQFGKPVTLSCSQTLNHNVMYWYQQKSSQAPKLLFHYYDKDFNNEADTPDNFQSRRPNTSFCFLDIRSPGLGDTAMYLCATSRDRTGVRSTYNEQFFGPGTRLTVL.

V is TRBV7-9 and J is TRBJ1-2, with TRBD1 as a possible D gene (5 bases). The CDR3 runs to 17 residues. Germline CDR1 SEHNR, CDR2 FQNEAQ (reference sequence). Trimming stripped 5 bases from V and 4 bases from J, with 23 bases between. The CDR3 nucleotides read TGTGCCAGCAGCCCACGGGGTTCAGGGAACTTTGGCTATGGCTACACCTTC. Amino acids: CASSPRGSGNFGYGYTF.

This clonotype appeared many times. V is TRBV3-1 and J is TRBJ1-1; possible D gene TRBD1, 6 bases. V lost 4 bases, J lost 1 base, and 10 bases lay in between. CDR1 is LGHDT, CDR2 YNNKEL, per germline (reference sequence). The CDR3 sequence is 14 residues long. The DNA for the CDR3 is TGTGCCAGCAGCCCCCGGGGGGCGAACACTGAAGCTTTCTTT. This sequence encodes CASSPRGANTEAFF.

Ten or more counts support this clonotype. Compared with germline, one end of the junction differs, possibly owing to a read error. This rearrangement joins TRBV28 to TRBJ2-3; TRBD2 matches 16 bases. The germline V gene encodes CDR1 MDHEN and CDR2 SYDVKM. The CDR3 sequence is 18 residues long. CDR3 sequence (DNA): TGTGCCAGCAGTTTGGGACTAGCGGGGGGGGACGGCACGGATACGCAGTATTTT. It codes for CASSLGLAGGDGTDTQYF.

This clonotype came up many times. The J gene is TRBJ2-7, the V gene TRBV29-1; no definite D call. Trimming stripped 6 bases from V and 0 bases from J, with 15 bases between. The CDR3 runs to 14 residues. Germline V gene lookup returns CDR1 SQVTM and CDR2 ANQGSEA. The CDR3: CSVLGAAHSYEQYF. In nucleotides, the CDR3 is TGCAGCGTCCTCGGTGCGGCCCACTCCTACGAGCAGTACTTC.

This clonotype has ten or more counts. The chain carries TRBV19 and TRBJ2-1, with 10 bases fitting TRBD2. Trimming removed 5 bases from V and 7 bases from J; junction bases left unmatched: 8. CDR1 and CDR2 (germline): LNHDA, SQIVND (reference sequence). This CDR3 spans 15 amino acids. The CDR3 DNA sequence: TGTGCCAGTAGTTGGGCTAGCGGGAGTAGGAATGAGCAGTTCTTC. Residues: CASSWASGSRNEQFF.

V is TRBV4-1 and J is TRBJ1-1; weak D call: TRBD1 (5 bases). Germline CDR1 MGHRA, CDR2 YSYEKL. V gave up 4 bases and J gave up 4 bases, with 13 bases separating them. The CDR3 runs 14 residues. In nucleotides, the CDR3 is TGCGCCAGCAGCCCCCCCCAGGGATTCACTGAAGCTTTCTTT. Its protein is CASSPPQGFTEAFF.

This clonotype was counted ten times or more. The J gene is TRBJ1-5, the V gene TRBV19, with TRBD1 matching over 12 bases. The V gene's germline CDR1 is LNHDA and CDR2 SQIVND (reference sequence). CDR3 length: 14 residues. The junction had 4 bases not matched to a gene; V was cut back by 11 bases and J by 2 bases. CDR3: CAGGQGAGNQPQHF. CDR3 DNA sequence: TGTGCCGGGGGACAGGGGGCAGGCAATCAGCCCCAGCATTTT.

This clonotype was detected a few times. This chain connects TRBV9 to TRBJ2-1; D may be TRBD2 (5 bases). The CDR3 runs to 14 residues. CDR1 is SGDLS and CDR2 is YYNGEE in the germline V gene. Between the trimmed V and J ends, which lost 4 bases and 5 bases, there was a span of 13 bases. The CDR3: CASSNRGLHNEQFF. CDR3 DNA: TGTGCCAGCAGCAACAGAGGACTGCACAATGAGCAGTTCTTC. Filled out from reference TRBV9 and TRBJ2-1, the complete variable domain reads DSGVTQTPKHLITATGQRVTLRCSPRSGDLSVYWYQQSLDQGLQFLIQYYNGEERAKGNILERFSAQQFPDLHSELNLSSLELGDSALYFCASSNRGLHNEQFFGPGTRLTVL.

The chain links TRBV4-1 to TRBJ1-3; TRBD1 is a possible D gene (6 bases). CDR3 length: 17 amino acids. V lost 0 bases and J lost 2, with 14 bases in between. In germline, CDR1 is MGHRA, CDR2 YSYEKL. The DNA for the CDR3 is TGCGCCAGCAGCCAAGATAAGCAGGGGACCCCTGGAAACACCATATATTTT. Its protein product is CASSQDKQGTPGNTIYF.

This clonotype has ten or more counts. The rearrangement links TRBV11-2 to TRBJ1-1; TRBD1 might be the D (5 bases). The CDR3 extends over 16 amino acids. V dropped 5 bases and J dropped 6 bases, with 22 bases sitting between them. The germline V gene has CDR1 SGHAT and CDR2 FQNNGV. The CDR3 region has the DNA TGTGCCAGCAGCCCATTTGCGGACAATCGTAGGGCTGAAGCTTTCTTT. This codes for CASSPFADNRRAEAFF.

This chain joins TRBV27 and TRBJ2-7; 7 bases fit TRBD1. Germline V gene data show CDR1 as MNHEY and CDR2 as SMNVEV (reference sequence). V shed 4 bases, J shed 4 bases, and the junction held 7 bases outside the gene matches. CDR3 length: 14 amino acids. DNA of the CDR3: TGTGCCAGCAGTTCGGGACAGTTAAAGTACGAGCAGTACTTC. Protein: CASSSGQLKYEQYF.

The chain uses TRBV5-1 and TRBJ2-5; possibly TRBD1 for D (6 bases). The V and J ends lost 0 bases and 1 base respectively, with 10 bases between them. CDR3 length: 15 residues. From germline, CDR1 is SGHRS and CDR2 YFSETQ. In DNA form, the CDR3 reads TGCGCCAGCAGCTTGGCCACAGGGCTCCAAGAGACCCAGTACTTC. Translation: CASSLATGLQETQYF.

This clonotype appeared many times. The rearrangement joins TRBV6-1 to TRBJ2-6; 10 nucleotides align to TRBD1. The length of the CDR3 is 18 residues. The V gene's germline CDR1 is MNHNS and CDR2 SASEGT. The V and J ends lost 7 bases and 4 bases, in that order; junction bases with no gene match: 13. CDR3 loop: CASTPSGTGVRGANVLTF. CDR3 coding DNA: TGTGCCAGCACCCCGTCCGGGACAGGGGTGAGGGGGGCCAACGTCCTGACTTTC.

The V gene is TRBV18, the J gene TRBJ2-1, with D possibly TRBD2 on 6 matching bases. The J call is in doubt because the DNA end fits TRBJ2-7 better. CDR3 length: 14 amino acids. The V gene's germline CDR1 is KGHSH and CDR2 LQKENI. CDR3 bases: TGTGCCAGCTCACCTATGGGGGAGGCAGGTGAGCAGTACTTC. This gives the protein CASSPMGEAGEQYF.

This clonotype appeared many times. The chain recombines TRBV27 with TRBJ1-1; no reliable D call. Trimming stripped 0 bases from V and 7 bases from J, with 9 bases between. The length of the CDR3 is 13 residues. Looked up from germline, CDR1 is MNHEY and CDR2 is SMNVEV (reference sequence). The CDR3 spells CASSLSGRLEAFF. The CDR3 DNA follows: TGTGCCAGCAGTTTATCGGGCAGGCTTGAAGCTTTCTTT.

This clonotype was detected many times. The chain uses TRBV2 and TRBJ1-2; perhaps TRBD1 as D (5 bases). V was trimmed by 1 base and J by 9 bases, leaving 18 bases between them. This CDR3 spans 15 amino acids. Per germline, CDR1 SNHLY and CDR2 FYNNEI. CDR3 bases: TGTGCCAGCAGTGAAGTCGGGGGATCGCCTGGACGCTACACCTTC. Its protein is CASSEVGGSPGRYTF. Looking up the rest from reference TRBV2 and TRBJ1-2 gives the full variable domain: EPEVTQTPSHQVTQMGQEVILRCVPISNHLYFYWYRQILGQKVEFLVSFYNNEISEKSEIFDDQFSVERPDGSNFTLKIRSTKLEDSAMYFCASSEVGGSPGRYTFGSGTRLTVV.

V and J are TRBV12-3 or TRBV12-4 and TRBJ2-2; D uncertain. Trimming left V 3 bases short and J 1 base short, with 6 bases between. CDR3 length equals 14 residues. Here the CDR3 DNA reads TGTGCCAGCAGTTTGAGTGAGAACACCGGGGAGCTGTTTTTT. As protein: CASSLSENTGELFF.

The chain is built from TRBV25-1 and TRBJ2-1; 14 bases agree with TRBD2. The V and J ends lost 6 bases and 0 bases, in that order; junction bases with no gene match: 7. Germline CDR1 MGHDK, CDR2 SYGVNS. The CDR3 consists of 18 residues. The CDR3 sequence is CASRDSGTSGSSYNEQFF. In DNA form, the CDR3 reads TGTGCCAGCAGGGATTCCGGGACTAGCGGGAGCTCCTACAATGAGCAGTTCTTC. Combining the CDR3 with reference TRBV25-1 and TRBJ2-1 gives the whole variable domain EADIYQTPRYLVIGTGKKITLECSQTMGHDKMYWYQQDPGMELHLIHYSYGVNSTEKGDLSSESTVSRIRTEHFPLTLESARPSHTSQYLCASRDSGTSGSSYNEQFFGPGTRLTVL.

Of note for this clonotype: Just one base apart from a much larger clone, this may be a read error. The chain has TRBV2 and TRBJ2-1, with D hard to call. Trimming took off 6 bases at V and 5 bases at J, with 2 bases between the two ends. Looked up from germline, CDR1 is SNHLY and CDR2 is FYNNEI. This CDR3 has 10 residues. This chain's CDR3 is CASRDNEQFF. The DNA of the CDR3 is TGTGCCAGCAGAGACAATGAGCAGTTCTTC.

This clonotype was counted at least ten times. The J gene is TRBJ1-2, the V gene TRBV28; 7 positions agree with TRBD1. The V gene end was trimmed by 3 bases and the J gene end by 9 bases; junction bases not matched to a gene: 13. Germline V gene lookup returns CDR1 MDHEN and CDR2 SYDVKM. The CDR3 contains 15 residues. The CDR3 here is CASSLLGQHPGSYTF. CDR3 coding DNA: TGTGCCAGCAGTTTGTTGGGACAGCATCCGGGTAGCTACACCTTC.

The V call is TRBV5-1, the J call TRBJ2-7; the D gene could be TRBD1 or TRBD2 (5 bases each). CDR3 size: 13 residues. In germline, CDR1 is SGHRS, CDR2 YFSETQ. Between the trimmed V and J ends, which lost 3 bases and 3 bases, there was a span of 10 bases. CDR3 DNA sequence: TGCGCCAGCAGCTACGGGACGAACTACGAGCAGTACTTC. Its protein is CASSYGTNYEQYF.

This clonotype was counted at least ten times. The V gene is TRBV12-5, the J gene TRBJ2-3; no clear D. V lost 6 bases and J 2 bases, leaving 12 bases between the germline ends. The germline V gene has CDR1 LGHNT and CDR2 FRNRAP. CDR3 length: 14 residues. CDR3 loop: CASGFGPPTDTQYF. Here the CDR3 DNA reads TGTGCTAGTGGCTTCGGGCCCCCCACAGATACGCAGTATTTT. The complete variable domain, with remaining parts taken from reference TRBV12-5 and TRBJ2-3, reads DARVTQTPRHKVTEMGQEVTMRCQPILGHNTVFWYRQTMMQGLELLAYFRNRAPLDDSGMPKDRFSAEMPDATLATLKIQPSEPRDSAVYFCASGFGPPTDTQYFGPGTRLTVL.